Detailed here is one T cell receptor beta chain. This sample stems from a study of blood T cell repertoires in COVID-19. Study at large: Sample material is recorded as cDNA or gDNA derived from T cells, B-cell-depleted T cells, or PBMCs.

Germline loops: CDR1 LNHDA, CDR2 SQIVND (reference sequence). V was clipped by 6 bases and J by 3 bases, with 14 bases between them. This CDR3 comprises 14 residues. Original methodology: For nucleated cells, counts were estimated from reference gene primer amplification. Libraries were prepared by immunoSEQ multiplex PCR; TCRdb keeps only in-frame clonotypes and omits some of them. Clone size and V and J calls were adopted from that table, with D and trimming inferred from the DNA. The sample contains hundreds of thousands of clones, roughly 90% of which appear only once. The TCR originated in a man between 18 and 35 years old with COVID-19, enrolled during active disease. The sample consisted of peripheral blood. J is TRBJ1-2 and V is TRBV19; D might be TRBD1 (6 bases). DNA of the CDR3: TGTGCCAGTAGGGACTTACAGGGTGACTATGGCTACACCTTC. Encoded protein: CASRDLQGDYGYTF.